This TCR beta chain was captured in a study of neurological immune-mediated disorders (dated by TCRdb to the late 2010s). With respect to the entire study: Among the roughly 35 multiple sclerosis patients, relapsing-remitting MS accounted for about 31 and secondary progressive MS accounted for 3. The 106 TCR-beta libraries included longitudinal samples, technical triplicates and paired sorted CD4+ and CD8+ T-cell subsets alongside PBMC samples. The cohort comprised around 70 subjects: roughly 15 HAM/TSP patients, approximately 34 multiple sclerosis patients and 20 or so healthy controls. Peripheral blood TCR-beta repertoires from HTLV-I-associated myelopathy (HAM/TSP) patients, multiple sclerosis patients and healthy controls were compared by UMI-based sequencing.

V is trimmed back by 3 bases and J by 3 bases, and the junction contains 10 bases that no gene match accounts for. Looking up the germline V gene (reference sequence) yields CDR1 DFQATT and CDR2 SNEGSKA. Inclusive of the bounding cysteine and phenylalanine, the CDR3 is 16 residues long. Left in the record is the CDR3 DNA by itself, 48 bases read in frame from the first base. Overall study results and their limits: No identical CDR3 amino acid sequences were found to be shared among expanded clones across subjects, suggesting that TCR-beta repertoires were private in all groups. In a phylogenetic analysis, the repertoires of 18 out of 34 MS patients fell into a single cluster of related CDR3 sequences, pointing to a possible signature at the repertoire level. The highest TCR clonal expansion was observed in HAM/TSP patients, whereas the lowest was observed in MS patients, even when compared with healthy controls. No clinical or MRI features were associated with the MS cluster, and the authors said that larger cohorts are needed.

Unsorted PBMC libraries were generated from 2 million PBMCs stored in RNAlater at -80 °C until RNA extraction. Multiple sclerosis patients were enrolled in a US clinical protocol under which disease progression was evaluated by magnetic resonance imaging. Peripheral blood underwent Ficoll-Hypaque density gradient centrifugation to isolate PBMCs, which were then cryopreserved in liquid nitrogen. This clonotype was seen ten or more times. No cognate antigen has been identified for it. Base-call qualities are not available, and no considerably larger clone is one nucleotide away. cDNA synthesis used template-switch 5'RACE with a primer carrying a 10-nucleotide random unique molecular identifier tagging each TCR transcript. Over 200 million TCR-beta sequences, covering 15-18 subjects, were produced in each sequencing run. The RNeasy kit was used for extraction of total RNA. The KAPA Real-time Library Amplification kit was used to amplify TCR-beta VDJ regions with primers targeting the TCR constant region and the 5'RACE anchor. Sample indexes and Illumina adaptors were added in a first PCR, and a second PCR then increased library yield. After Ampure bead purification, the roughly 650 bp TCR product was size-selected on a 2% E-gel SizeSelection system. Library quality was checked on a Bioanalyzer, concentration was measured with Qubit, and libraries were quantified with the Kapa Library Quantification kit before pooling. Libraries were sequenced paired-end 2 x 150 bp on an Illumina HiSeq 2500. To increase sequence diversity, about 25-31% phiX was spiked into each library pool. The published analysis was carried out like this. Quality-filtered reads were processed with the UMI-based MiGEC pipeline, and over 90% of raw TCR sequences were removed by the MiGEC pipeline during error correction. VDJ genes were aligned to IMGT germline references, and each clonotype was defined by a unique CDR3 amino acid sequence together with V-J genes. Clonal expansion, Shannon diversity and CDR3 relatedness were evaluated with VDJtools (CalcPairwiseDistances, ClusterSamples), while phylogenetic trees were built in CLCbio workbench. Using coefficient-of-variation modelling across technical triplicates, the study counted a clone as expanded if it had at least 8 unique UMIs. TCRdb reprocessing: public reads trimmed at Q25 with fastp, clones called with MiXCR, in-frame beta chains kept. Each record represents a unique CDR3 protein, reported with the most common genes and DNA among its rows. Here the V and J calls rest on TCRdb's processing, not on the authors' analysis. Within this sample are about 55,000 distinct CDR3 sequences, with approximately 4.1% of them counted one time only. The ten most abundant clones make up 2.5% to 3% of the sample.

In this chain, TRBV20-1 is recombined with TRBJ2-3, and TRBD2 aligns with 9 junction nucleotides. The receptor was derived from a man between 50 and 59 years old with multiple sclerosis. The specimen was PBMCs. The CDR3 corresponds to CSASARGGARTDTQYF. The nucleotide sequence is TGCAGTGCTAGCGCGCGCGGGGGGGCCAGGACAGATACGCAGTATTTT.